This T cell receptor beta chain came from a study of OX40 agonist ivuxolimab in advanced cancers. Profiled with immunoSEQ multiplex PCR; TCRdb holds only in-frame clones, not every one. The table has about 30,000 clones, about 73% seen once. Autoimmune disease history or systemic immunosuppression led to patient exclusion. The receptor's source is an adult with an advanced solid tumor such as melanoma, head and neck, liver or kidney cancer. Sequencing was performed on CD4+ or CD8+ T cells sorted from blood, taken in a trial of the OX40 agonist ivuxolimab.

CDR3 protein: CASSSFGTAPQYF. The CDR3 DNA follows: TGTGCCAGCAGCTCTTTTGGGACGGCCCCGCAGTATTTT. The J gene is TRBJ2-3, the V gene TRBV7-9, with D perhaps assigned TRBD1 or TRBD2 (5 bases each). Germline V gene data show CDR1 as SEHNR and CDR2 as FQNEAQ (reference sequence). CDR3 size: 13 residues. Trimming took off 4 bases at V and 10 bases at J, with 15 bases between the two ends.